Detailed here is one TCR beta chain. The sample comes from a study of blood T cell repertoires in COVID-19. Method: immunoSEQ multiplex PCR; TCRdb's copy keeps in-frame clones and lacks some. The sample lists roughly 150,000 clones, 75% to 90% occurring once. The CDR3 contains 12 residues. Germline loops: CDR1 MGHRA, CDR2 YSYEKL. V gave up 8 bases and J gave up 1 base, with 6 bases separating them. Sequenced: peripheral blood. The sequence came from a woman between 35 and 50 years old with acute or convalescent COVID-19. This sequence joins TRBV4-1 and TRBJ1-3, with D perhaps TRBD1 (5 bases). CDR3: CASRGSGNTIYF. The CDR3, as DNA: TGCGCCAGCCGGGGGTCTGGAAACACCATATATTTT.